This T cell receptor (beta chain) was recorded in a study of tumor-infiltrating lymphocytes in primary liver carcinoma (dated by TCRdb to 2016 to 2017). In terms of the full investigation: Surgical resection was performed in China between late 2015 and 2016 on about five patients with histopathologically diagnosed primary liver carcinoma. The five patients, three men and two women aged 30 to 69 years, had hepatocellular carcinoma (four) or combined HCC and intrahepatic cholangiocarcinoma (one). The five patients had tumors staged T1-T3 N0M0, with maximum diameters ranging from about 4 to 10 cm. Roughly 3.65 to 7.5 million productive TCRbeta reads were obtained per sample, and no significant difference in read depth was found between tissue types. TCRbeta repertoire sequencing, expression microarrays and whole-exome sequencing were combined in the study across five regions of each liver tumor, with adjacent normal tissue and blood also included. A total of around 35 specimens from 5 patients, comprising some 25 tumor regions, 5 adjacent noncancerous liver tissues and 5 peripheral blood samples, were covered by TCRbeta repertoire sequencing. High reproducibility was observed for the technical replicate repertoires, with mean shared-clone rates around 0.9 and correlation coefficients above 0.95.

Paper-wide results and their limitations: Pairs of tumor regions showed greater repertoire overlap (mean about 35%) than tumor-adjacent pairs (approximately 17%) or tumor-blood pairs (about 14%), which is consistent with antigen-driven expansion. With just a few patients in the study, the authors point out that the findings should be validated in a larger study. Compared with blood, tumors had a significantly larger share of the repertoire taken up by the top 250 clones (p = 0.039). Only the TCR beta chain was sequenced, so true repertoire diversity is likely underestimated because unpaired alpha chains were not captured. Comparison of CD4+ and CD8+ T cell repertoires was precluded by the use of bulk unsorted samples.

CDR1 MNHNS and CDR2 SASEGT were looked up in the germline V gene. Taken from cysteine to phenylalanine, the CDR3 has 15 residues. Kept here is only the CDR3 DNA, which spans 45 bases and is read in frame from base 1. Starting from approximately 500 ng total RNA, TCRbeta-specific cDNA was produced by reverse transcription with a constant-region primer and ProtoScript II reverse transcriptase. Construction of the TCRbeta libraries relied on three nested rounds of multiplex PCR, following a slightly modified ARM-PCR procedure. Each of the first two PCR rounds ran for around 10 cycles using multiplex TRBV1-TRBV30 forward primers together with a Cbeta reverse primer. Sample barcodes and Illumina adapters were added in a final 25-cycle PCR using Deep VentR polymerase. Amplicons of 200-500 bp were gel-purified with a QIAquick gel extraction kit before sequencing. An Illumina HiSeq 2500 was used to sequence the TCRbeta amplicons with 250-bp paired-end reads. Per the source publication's procedure: To recover full CDR3 sequences, reads were quality-trimmed using Trimmomatic v0.33 and paired reads were then merged using FLASH v1.2.11. V, D and J germline segments were assigned to the rearranged TCRbeta sequences using MiGEC v1.2.1b. Clonotype statistics and Shannon-Wiener diversity indices were calculated with VDJtools v1.0.0. To reduce sampling bias, subsequent analyses other than the diversity analysis used only the 250 most abundant clonotypes in each sample. TCRdb reprocessing: public reads trimmed at Q25 with fastp, clones called with MiXCR, in-frame beta chains kept. Identical CDR3 proteins give one entry, which carries the most common genes and DNA. The V and J calls and clone size come from TCRdb's table, not from the authors' own analysis. This sample has almost 200,000 distinct CDR3 sequences in its table, and less than 75% of those were observed once. In total, the top ten clones hold 6% to 8.5% of the sample.

Notes on this clonotype: Its cognate antigen has yet to be identified. A read error is possible here, since a much larger clone lies one base away.

TRIzol reagent was used to extract blood RNA from unsorted whole blood, while the DNeasy Blood & Tissue kit provided the germline DNA. Chronic HBV infection was present in the patients, and the patients were treatment-naive at sampling. Approximately 4 milliliters of peripheral blood were collected into K2EDTA tubes before surgery. This sequence was found in a woman in her sixties with primary liver carcinoma and hepatitis B virus infection. Recombination connected TRBV6-1 to TRBJ2-2; the D call is tentative, TRBD1 or TRBD2, as each matches 5 bases. Sequencing was done on a sample of peripheral blood. The sequence in DNA is TGTGCCAGCAGGACCGGGACGGCGGCCACCGGGGAGCAGTTTTTT. This sequence encodes CASRTGTAATGEQFF.